Listed here is a single T cell receptor beta chain. Its antigen is still unknown. V was cut by 4 bases and J by 7 bases, with 16 bases left in between. The CDR3 sequence is 14 residues long. The germline V gene has CDR1 SEHNR and CDR2 FQNEAQ (reference sequence). This specimen comes from a study of shared clonotypes between healthy human individuals. Study-level information: The donor group consisted of two women and a few men, aged 18 to 49. Study results and caveats: It was observed that 4% to 6% of naive CD4 clonotypes were shared across a handful of donors. Generally, naive subsets came out with larger estimated richness than memory subsets.

Sequenced by immunoSEQ multiplex PCR; TCRdb stores in-frame clones only, minus some. The repertoire consists of about 1,800,000 clones, with about 95% occurring once and the leading ten covering approximately 1%. Naivety among CD8 cells was defined by CD45RO negativity and positive CCR7 selection, thereby excluding terminally differentiated effector memory CD45RA+ cells. Source material: naive CD8+ T cells sorted from blood. The gene calls are TRBV7-9 and TRBJ1-2; D might be TRBD1 (5 bases). The source of this sequence is a man younger than 35 in good health. CDR3 coding DNA: TGTGCCAGCAGCTCCCCCAGCGGGGGAAGTGGCTACACCTTC. This encodes CASSSPSGGSGYTF.